Detailed here is one T cell receptor beta chain. The antigen is unknown. The record originates from a study of PD-1 blockade in classical Hodgkin lymphoma. Study-level points and caveats: Exclusion was applied to patients who started nivolumab under 1 year after ASCT. According to reports, newly diagnosed patients had lower baseline TCR diversity than healthy donors, and relapsed/refractory patients had lower baseline TCR diversity still.

Every single patient, without exception, relapsed after autologous stem cell transplantation, and brentuximab vedotin exposure varied. Clones were sequenced by immunoSEQ multiplex PCR, and TCRdb holds only the in-frame ones, with some missing. The table has roughly 90,000 clones, about four fifths seen once; the top ten hold around 15%. The sequence was collected from a human donor with classical Hodgkin lymphoma. The sample in question was peripheral blood mononuclear cells (PBMCs), obtained before the second cycle of nivolumab.

The CDR3 DNA reads as TGTGCCAGCAGTCCCCATAGCGGGAACTCCTACAATGAGCAGTTCTTC. It codes for CASSPHSGNSYNEQFF. This chain connects TRBV28 to TRBJ2-1; 8 nucleotides align to TRBD2. Trimming took 5 bases from V and 0 from J; bases not matched to a gene: 6. Germline V gene sequence: CDR1 MDHEN, CDR2 SYDVKM. The CDR3 is made up of 16 amino acids. The full variable domain, its missing parts supplied by reference TRBV28 and TRBJ2-1, is DVKVTQSSRYLVKRTGEKVFLECVQDMDHENMFWYRQDPGLGLRLIYFSYDVKMKEKGDIPEGYSVSREKKERFSLILESASTNQTSMYLCASSPHSGNSYNEQFFGPGTRLTVL.